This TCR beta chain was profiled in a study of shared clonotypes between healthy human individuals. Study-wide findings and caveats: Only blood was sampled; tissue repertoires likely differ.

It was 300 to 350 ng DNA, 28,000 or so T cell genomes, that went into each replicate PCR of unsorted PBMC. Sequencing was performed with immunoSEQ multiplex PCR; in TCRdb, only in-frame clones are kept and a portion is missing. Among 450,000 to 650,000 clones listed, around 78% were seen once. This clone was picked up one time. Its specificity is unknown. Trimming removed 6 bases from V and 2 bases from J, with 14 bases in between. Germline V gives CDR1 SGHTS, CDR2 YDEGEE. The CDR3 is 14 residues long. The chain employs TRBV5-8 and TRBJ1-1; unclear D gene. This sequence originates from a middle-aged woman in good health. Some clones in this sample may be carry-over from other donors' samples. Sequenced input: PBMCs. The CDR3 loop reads CASTQSGVNTEAFF. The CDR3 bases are TGTGCCAGCACCCAATCCGGGGTTAACACTGAAGCTTTCTTT.